Shown below are 8 T cell receptor beta chains from a single sample sequenced in a study of tumor and adjacent non-tumor tissue in lung cancer. Three rounds of nested PCR, following a modified ARM-PCR protocol, produced the TCRbeta library. TCRdb passed the multiplex PCR reads through MiXCR, listing each CDR3 protein once. The sample lists 90,000 to 110,000 distinct CDR3 sequences, around 75% occurring once. RNA was extracted from bulk tissue without any cell sorting. Sample: lung tumor tissue. The receptors were sampled from a woman in her sixties or seventies with non-small cell lung cancer.

On this clonotype itself: This clone may be a read error of a much larger clone one base away. This chain connects TRBV29-1 to TRBJ2-5; 10 positions match TRBD1. Trimming at V came to 6 bases and at J to 2 bases, leaving 12 bases not matched to a gene. There are 16 residues in the CDR3. Germline loops: CDR1 SQVTM, CDR2 ANQGSEA. The DNA of the CDR3 is TGCAGCGTCGATGGGACAGGGGAAGGGATTCAAGAGACCCAGTACTTC. This translates into CSVDGTGEGIQETQYF.

This clonotype came up once. The rearrangement links TRBV11-2 to TRBJ1-1; TRBD1 matches at 10 bases. The CDR3 length is 13 residues. Germline trimming cut 6 bases from V and 10 bases from J; bases unmatched to any gene: 8. Germline CDR1 reads SGHAT; CDR2 reads FQNNGV. CDR3 protein: CASSCGTGAGAFF. CDR3 coding DNA: TGTGCCAGCAGTTGCGGGACAGGGGCCGGAGCTTTCTTT.

The chain is built from TRBV24-1 and TRBJ2-7; TRBD2 matches at 7 bases. The CDR3 contains 13 residues. Germline V lookup: CDR1 KGHDR, CDR2 SFDVKD. The J segment lost 2 bases and the V segment lost 9 bases, leaving 6 bases of the junction unmatched. The CDR3 nucleotides read TGTGCCACCGCCGGGGGAGGGACCTACGAGCAGTACTTC. Translated: CATAGGGTYEQYF.

This clonotype came up a few times. The junction shows a germline mismatch at one end, possibly a read error. This rearrangement joins TRBV20-1 to TRBJ2-1, with D tentatively TRBD2 (5 bases). CDR1 and CDR2 (germline): DFQATT, SNEGSKA (reference sequence). This CDR3 spans 12 amino acids. This CDR3 reads CNALASYNEQFF. The CDR3 DNA reads as TGCAATGCGCTAGCATCCTATAATGAGCAGTTCTTC.

Note on this clonotype: Since no conserved phenylalanine or tryptophan closes the CDR3, a read error is the likely cause. The rearrangement links TRBV6-6 to TRBJ1-5; no reliable D call. V gave up 6 bases and J gave up 5 bases, with 5 bases separating them. The CDR3 runs 11 residues. Germline loops: CDR1 MNHNY, CDR2 SVGAGI (reference sequence). CDR3 amino acids: CASRIDQPQHS. The CDR3 bases are TGTGCCAGCAGGATCGATCAGCCCCAGCATTCT.

A note on this clonotype: A much larger clone differs by one base, so this may be a read error. J is TRBJ1-1 and V is TRBV20-1; D is unclear. Trimming took off 6 bases at V and 1 base at J, with 15 bases between the two ends. CDR3 length equals 14 residues. Germline V gene data show CDR1 as DFQATT and CDR2 as SNEGSKA (reference sequence). The CDR3 DNA is TGCAGTGCCGTCTCGGGGATAGCGAACACTGAAGCTTTCTTT. This gives the protein CSAVSGIANTEAFF.

By share, this clonotype counts as medium-sized. The chain links TRBV4-3 to TRBJ1-1, with 8 positions matching TRBD1. The V gene's germline CDR1 is LGHNA and CDR2 YSLEER. The CDR3 has 16 residues. Trimming at V came to 4 bases and at J to 7 bases, leaving 14 bases not matched to a gene. CDR3 in amino acids: CASSPRRTGYGIEAFF. Written as DNA, the CDR3 is TGCGCCAGCAGCCCACGAAGGACAGGGTATGGCATTGAAGCTTTCTTT.

In its sample, this clonotype ranks as medium-sized (0.01 to 0.1%). V is TRBV20-1 and J is TRBJ2-2; maybe TRBD1 (5 bases). Between the trimmed V and J ends, which lost 0 bases and 8 bases, there was a span of 7 bases. CDR1 is DFQATT and CDR2 is SNEGSKA in the germline V gene (reference sequence). The CDR3 is made up of 12 amino acids. The CDR3 nucleotides read TGCAGTGCTAGAGATAACAGGGGGGAGCTGTTTTTT. Residues: CSARDNRGELFF.